Listed here is a single T cell receptor (beta chain). Its antigen remains unidentified. Spanning cysteine to phenylalanine, the CDR3 consists of 16 amino acids. Only the protein is on record. In the germline V gene, CDR1 corresponds to SGHTA and CDR2 to FQGNSA. The data are from a study of T cells expressing NK-cell markers (dated by TCRdb to the early 2020s). Some background on the complete study: In sorted CD3+CD56+NKG2C+, CD3+CD56+NKG2C- and CD3+CD56-NKG2C+ T-cell subsets from about 8 donors, TCR beta-chain repertoires were profiled. Illumina HiSeq 2000/2500, MiSeq or NextSeq was used to sequence libraries as 2 x 150 bp reads. Seven of the eight sequenced donors were HCMV-seropositive and one was HCMV-seronegative. Randomly selected healthy volunteers, three men and five women, were used as the eight sequenced donors.

HCMV-specific IgG was detected in serum with a commercial ELISA kit to determine HCMV serostatus. Peripheral blood mononuclear cells were isolated from blood by Ficoll density gradient centrifugation. The study at large found these results: For several donors, the dominant CD3+CD56+NKG2C+ clonotypes were among the top 10 CD8+ clonotypes and accounted for about 1.0-7.5% of CD8+ T cells. Those dominant clonotypes were again the most abundant among CD3+CD56-NKG2C+ cells in several donors, at roughly 28.3-60.1%. Whether the expanded NKG2C-expressing T cell clones were specific for HCMV antigens remained unclear.

Reads for this sample came from an Illumina HiSeq 2000. 5'RACE template switching, by which a universal primer site and unique molecular identifiers were added, was used to make TCR beta cDNA libraries. cDNA synthesis was primed from the TCR beta constant segment and was followed by two successive PCR amplification steps. On the authors' methods: MIGEC was used to demultiplex reads and group reads by UMI, and MiTCR was used to assemble and quantify clonotypes. To remove erroneous sequences, TCR cDNA sequences were retained only when supported by two or more reads. The tcR package was used for downstream repertoire analysis, and clonotypes were matched between fractions using CDR3 nucleotide sequence together with V segment. VDJmatch was used to annotate antigen specificity against VDJdb, with one amino acid substitution in CDR3 permitted. TCRdb reanalyzed the reads, keeping one entry per CDR3 protein sequence and omitting DNA. The V and J calls, along with clone size, are taken from TCRdb and not from the paper's own processing. The record for this sample contains 200,000 to 300,000 distinct CDR3 sequences. About 4% of the sample is in the top ten clones.

Sequenced input: blood T cells: a sorted CD56 or NKG2C T cell subset, CD4+ or CD8+ T cells, or bulk PBMC T cells (not recorded which). Recombination linked TRBV7-2 to TRBJ2-5; the D call of TRBD1 rests on TCRdb alone, since no DNA is present to check it. The sequence was obtained from a woman aged 18-69 years in good health. The CDR3 amino acid sequence is: CASSKILGGPGETQYF. The reference TRBV7-2 and TRBJ2-5 proteins fill in what lies around the CDR3, so the full variable domain reads GAGVSQSPSNKVTEKGKDVELRCDPISGHTALYWYRQSLGQGLEFLIYFQGNSAPDKSGLPSDRFSAERTGGSVSTLTIQRTQQEDSAVYLCASSKILGGPGETQYFGPGTRLLVL.